Shown below are 17 T cell receptor beta chains from a single sample sequenced in a study of T cell responses to AZD1222 COVID-19 vaccine. The assay was immunoSEQ multiplex PCR, and TCRdb's table has in-frame clones only and misses some. The repertoire holds almost 70,000 clones, with 80% as singletons. This sample comprised peripheral blood, obtained 28 days after the second AZD1222 dose. The receptors stem from an adult who received the AZD1222 COVID-19 vaccine.

V usage is TRBV15 and J usage is TRBJ2-4; 7 nucleotides agree with TRBD2. The V gene's germline CDR1 is LNHNV and CDR2 YYDKDF (reference sequence). The CDR3 runs 18 residues. The trim removed 0 bases at V and 0 bases at J, leaving 8 bases unmatched. In DNA form, the CDR3 reads TGTGCCACCAGCAGAGAAATTGGGAGCGGGGTAGCCAAAAACATTCAGTACTTC. It specifies CATSREIGSGVAKNIQYF. The full variable domain, its missing parts supplied by reference TRBV15 and TRBJ2-4, is DAMVIQNPRYQVTQFGKPVTLSCSQTLNHNVMYWYQQKSSQAPKLLFHYYDKDFNNEADTPDNFQSRRPNTSFCFLDIRSPGLGDTAMYLCATSREIGSGVAKNIQYFGAGTRLSVL.

The chain uses TRBV5-6 and TRBJ1-1; D perhaps matches TRBD1 (6 bases). The CDR3 contains 15 residues. The germline V and J ends were trimmed by 2 bases and 4 bases, with 15 bases remaining between them. Germline-derived CDR1 and CDR2 are SGHDT and YYEEEE. The CDR3 DNA sequence: TGTGCCAGCAGCTTATACAGTAGGGGGGGCACTGAAGCTTTCTTT. This translates into CASSLYSRGGTEAFF. The whole variable domain, filled in from reference TRBV5-6 and TRBJ1-1, reads DAGVTQSPTHLIKTRGQQVTLRCSPKSGHDTVSWYQQALGQGPQFIFQYYEEEERQRGNFPDRFSGHQFPNYSSELNVNALLLGDSALYLCASSLYSRGGTEAFFGQGTRLTVV.

The rearrangement links TRBV18 to TRBJ2-1; the D call may be TRBD1 or TRBD2 (6 bases each). The CDR3 spans 16 residues. V dropped 0 bases and J dropped 9 bases, with 18 bases sitting between them. CDR1 is KGHSH and CDR2 is LQKENI in the germline V gene. CDR3 in amino acids: CASSPPLSGGRGEQFF. The CDR3 DNA reads as TGTGCCAGCTCACCACCCCTGTCCGGGGGCAGAGGTGAGCAGTTCTTC.

The chain recombines TRBV10-3 with TRBJ1-4; D gene uncertain. Trimming removed 5 bases from V and 7 bases from J, with 8 bases in between. CDR3 length: 12 residues. Germline CDR1 and CDR2: ENHRY and SYGVKD. CDR3 sequence: CAISTSGEKLFF. The CDR3 bases are TGTGCCATCAGTACCTCGGGTGAAAAACTGTTTTTT.

On this clone itself: Other DNA sequences within the sample encode an identical CDR3. The rearrangement links TRBV5-1 to TRBJ2-7; D is unresolved. Germline-derived CDR1 and CDR2 are SGHRS and YFSETQ. V lost 0 bases and J lost 2, with 6 bases in between. CDR3 length: 13 amino acids. CDR3 loop: CASSLAGPYEQYF. The CDR3 DNA follows: TGCGCCAGCAGCTTGGCCGGTCCCTACGAGCAGTACTTC.

The chain couples TRBV5-1 to TRBJ1-4; 11 nucleotides line up with TRBD1. The junction had 4 bases not matched to a gene; V was cut back by 4 bases and J by 5 bases. The CDR3 consists of 15 residues. Per the germline V gene, CDR1 is SGHRS and CDR2 is YFSETQ. The CDR3 bases are TGCGCCAGCAGCCGAAGGACAGGGGGCAATGAAAAACTGTTTTTT. It translates to CASSRRTGGNEKLFF.

This clone was detected only once. CDR3 nucleotide sequence: TGTGCCAGTGCAGGGACGACAGTCAACTATGGCTACACCTTC. Protein sequence: CASAGTTVNYGYTF. V usage is TRBV5-5 and J usage is TRBJ1-2; D possibly corresponds to TRBD1 (5 bases). The V gene's germline CDR1 is SGHKS and CDR2 YYEKEE (reference sequence). This CDR3 spans 14 amino acids. The V and J ends lost 8 bases and 2 bases respectively, with 16 bases between them.

The chain carries TRBV4-3 and TRBJ1-6; no clear D. This CDR3 region has 15 residues. Germline-derived CDR1 and CDR2 are LGHNA and YSLEER. V lost 1 base to trimming and J lost 7 bases, with 11 bases between them. CDR3 sequence (DNA): TGCGCCAGCAGCCAAGGATATAGCCTGAATTCACCCCTCCACTTT. This translates into CASSQGYSLNSPLHF.

The chain joins TRBV12-3 or TRBV12-4 to TRBJ1-1; D might be TRBD1 (5 bases). The CDR3 loop spans 11 amino acids. The V gene lost 10 bases and the J gene lost 3 bases, with 9 bases spanning the gap. The CDR3 sequence: CATSRDTEAFF. The CDR3 region has the DNA TGTGCCACCTCCAGGGACACTGAAGCTTTCTTT.

V usage is TRBV18 and J usage is TRBJ2-1; D unresolved. Trimming removed 4 bases from V and 4 bases from J, with 8 bases in between. This CDR3 has 13 residues. CDR1 and CDR2 (germline): KGHSH, LQKENI. The DNA for the CDR3 is TGTGCCAGCTCACTAGAGAGGTACAATGAGCAGTTCTTC. The encoded protein is CASSLERYNEQFF. The full variable domain, rest sourced from reference TRBV18 and TRBJ2-1, is NAGVMQNPRHLVRRRGQEARLRCSPMKGHSHVYWYRQLPEEGLKFMVYLQKENIIDESGMPKERFSAEFPKEGPSILRIQQVVRGDSAAYFCASSLERYNEQFFGPGTRLTVL.

The chain carries TRBV27 and TRBJ1-5; no firm D call. This CDR3 is 18 amino acids long. Trimming stripped 5 bases from V and 0 bases from J, with 20 bases between. The V gene's germline CDR1 is MNHEY and CDR2 SMNVEV (reference sequence). This chain's CDR3 is CASSRGGWGLNSNQPQHF. CDR3 nucleotide sequence: TGTGCCAGCAGTCGAGGAGGCTGGGGATTAAATAGCAATCAGCCCCAGCATTTT.

This clone was seen a handful of times. V and J are TRBV2 and TRBJ2-1; D is ambiguous. V lost 8 bases and J 0 bases, leaving 11 bases between the germline ends. The CDR3 length is 14 residues. Germline V lookup: CDR1 SNHLY, CDR2 FYNNEI. The CDR3: CASYPGSSYNEQFF. DNA of the CDR3: TGTGCCAGCTATCCCGGAAGCTCCTACAATGAGCAGTTCTTC.

V is TRBV12-3 or TRBV12-4 and J is TRBJ1-6; maybe TRBD1 (6 bases). Trimming shortened V by 6 bases and J by 17 bases, and 17 bases separated the two germline ends. This CDR3 is 12 amino acids long. The CDR3 is CASSPDRHYIHF. The DNA of the CDR3 is TGTGCCAGCAGCCCGGACAGACACTACATCCACTTT.

This clone was seen only a few times. The rearrangement links TRBV6-5 to TRBJ2-7; D is ambiguous. Germline V gives CDR1 MNHEY, CDR2 SVGAGI. The V gene lost 2 bases and the J gene lost 7 bases, with 9 bases spanning the gap. The CDR3 runs to 12 residues. CDR3 sequence reads: CASSYRGEEQYF. CDR3 bases: TGTGCCAGCAGTTACCGCGGTGAAGAGCAGTACTTC.

The chain employs TRBV9 and TRBJ1-6, with D possibly matching TRBD1 (6 bases). With 4 bases removed from V and 12 bases from J, the gap between germline ends came to 17 bases. The CDR3 is 14 residues long. CDR1 is SGDLS and CDR2 is YYNGEE in the germline V gene. The CDR3 DNA reads as TGTGCCAGCAGCCCACCGGGATCGGACAGACCCCTCCACTTT. Protein: CASSPPGSDRPLHF.

There are a few counts of this clone. The chain links TRBV15 to TRBJ1-3; D is unclear. Deletions cut 6 bases from V and 4 bases from J, with 13 bases between. The CDR3 is 14 amino acids. The germline gives CDR1 LNHNV, CDR2 YYDKDF (reference sequence). CDR3 residues: CATRQLLTGNTIYF. CDR3 bases: TGTGCCACCAGACAACTCCTCACCGGAAACACCATATATTTT.

The V and J genes are TRBV27 and TRBJ1-5; no clear D gene. The germline V and J ends were trimmed by 1 base and 7 bases, with 14 bases remaining between them. This CDR3 is 15 amino acids long. Looked up from germline, CDR1 is MNHEY and CDR2 is SMNVEV (reference sequence). As DNA, the CDR3 is TGTGCCAGCAGTTTATTGGCCAATCTGAGGCAGCCCCAGCATTTT. Translation: CASSLLANLRQPQHF.